These T cell receptor beta chains were read from a single sample in a study of T cell responses to AZD1222 COVID-19 vaccine. The data were produced by immunoSEQ multiplex PCR, yet TCRdb's version contains in-frame clones alone and is incomplete. This table has roughly 91,000 clones, roughly 87% appearing once. The specimen comprised peripheral blood, sampled on day 0 of AZD1222 vaccination. The receptors were sampled from an adult in good health. The CDR3 runs from the conserved cysteine through the conserved F or W. Each record gives: J gene, V gene, CDR3 protein.

>TRBJ1-2|TRBV19
CASSFPQGNYGYTF
>TRBJ2-7|TRBV7-6
CASSLVGAGDVSEQYF
>TRBJ1-1|TRBV5-4
CASSSEYMTGAPKAFF
>TRBJ2-2|TRBV5-1
CASSQGQGGTGELFF
>TRBJ2-2|TRBV7-2
CASSSRTGEVGELFF
>TRBJ2-1|TRBV7-2
CASSLGPLVTNEQFF
>TRBJ2-6|TRBV30
CAWSSGSLSGANVLTF
>TRBJ2-3|TRBV4-1
CASTRQQTSTDTQYF
>TRBJ2-2|TRBV11-2
CASRPLAGGRTGELFF
>TRBJ2-7|TRBV11-2
CASSSMTGILYEQYF
>TRBJ2-5|TRBV6-5
CASSYSGKQETQYF
>TRBJ2-3|TRBV27
CASSFWGAADTQYF
>TRBJ1-1|TRBV6-2/TRBV6-3
CASSLTGDRTEAFF
>TRBJ2-1|TRBV5-6
CASSFWVAGGPGEQFF